Below, 2 T cell receptor beta chains from the same sample are listed, as sequenced in a study of shared clonotypes between healthy human individuals (dated by TCRdb to the early 2020s). Library preparation employed the immunoSEQ multiplex PCR assay. TCRdb took this table from immuneACCESS and kept in-frame rearrangements with V and J called. Such tables lack part of the clones; where checked against another copy, unresolved V genes explain under half of the gap, and the rest is unexplained. The sample records around 2.5 million clones, more than 85% of which are singletons. The ten largest clones represent approximately 0.37% of the sample. The sequencing input was naive CD4+ T cells from PBMCs. This specimen's cell subset or site label, interpreted: CD45RA+ positively selected. The receptors were gathered from a man between 18 and 35 years old in good health. Some clones in this sample may be carry-over from other donors' samples.

The rearrangement uses TRBV28 and TRBJ1-2; the D gene is possibly TRBD1 (6 bases). Per germline, CDR1 MDHEN and CDR2 SYDVKM. Trimming took off 5 bases at V and 8 bases at J, with 21 bases between the two ends. CDR3 size: 15 residues. The chain's CDR3 is CASSTIKGGLGGYTF. DNA for the CDR3: TGTGCCAGCAGTACGATCAAGGGGGGTCTAGGCGGCTACACCTTC.

The gene calls are TRBV6-6 and TRBJ1-1, with TRBD1 matching over 8 bases. This CDR3 spans 15 amino acids. Germline trimming cut 6 bases from V and 1 base from J; bases unmatched to any gene: 7. Per the germline V gene, CDR1 is MNHNY and CDR2 is SVGAGI (reference sequence). CDR3 bases: TGTGCCAGCAGGAACCAGGGGGCCAGGAACACTGAAGCTTTCTTT. It encodes CASRNQGARNTEAFF.